Each of the 21 T cell receptor beta chains below was sequenced from the same sample in a study of OX40 agonist ivuxolimab in advanced cancers. Here immunoSEQ multiplex PCR was the method, and the copy in TCRdb shows in-frame clones only, minus some. The table shows 30,000 to 35,000 clones, with approximately 89% occurring only once. The specimen was CD4+ or CD8+ T cells sorted from blood, collected in a trial of the OX40 agonist ivuxolimab. The receptors stem from an adult with an advanced solid tumor such as melanoma, head and neck, liver or kidney cancer.

This clone showed up just once. This chain uses TRBV7-6 with TRBJ2-2; D is perhaps TRBD1 (6 bases). CDR3 length: 14 amino acids. Germline values: CDR1 SGHVS, CDR2 FNYEAQ. V lost 3 bases to trimming and J lost 2 bases, with 7 bases between them. CDR3 sequence: CASSLDRNTGELFF. CDR3 bases: TGTGCCAGCAGCTTGGACAGAAACACCGGGGAGCTGTTTTTT.

Sample share makes this clone medium-sized. The V and J genes are TRBV7-9 and TRBJ1-2; D not certain. Germline CDR1 is SEHNR and CDR2 is FQNEAQ (reference sequence). Trimming took 1 base from V and 4 from J, leaving 4 bases between them. This CDR3 region has 12 residues. The CDR3 DNA follows: TGTGCCAGCAGCTTAGGGCCCTATGGCTACACCTTC. It is translated as CASSLGPYGYTF.

This chain links TRBV5-1 with TRBJ2-7, with 9 bases aligning to TRBD1. V was clipped by 3 bases and J by 4 bases; unmatched bases: 5. CDR1 is SGHRS, CDR2 YFSETQ, per germline. This CDR3 contains 14 residues. As DNA, the CDR3 is TGCGCCAGCAGCTCGGGGACAGGGTGGTACGAGCAGTACTTC. The encoded protein is CASSSGTGWYEQYF.

The V call is TRBV19, the J call TRBJ2-7, with D tentatively TRBD1 (5 bases). Germline loops: CDR1 LNHDA, CDR2 SQIVND (reference sequence). V dropped 3 bases and J dropped 5 bases, with 8 bases sitting between them. The CDR3 spans 12 residues. The CDR3 loop reads CASSMGPNEQYF. DNA for the CDR3: TGTGCCAGTAGTATGGGGCCAAACGAGCAGTACTTC.

The V and J genes are TRBV7-9 and TRBJ1-6; D gene ambiguous. From germline, CDR1 is SEHNR and CDR2 FQNEAQ (reference sequence). The V and J ends lost 5 bases and 4 bases respectively, with 9 bases between them. This CDR3 region has 14 residues. CDR3 DNA sequence: TGTGCCAGCAGCGACCGGGAGTATAATTCACCCCTCCACTTT. Its protein is CASSDREYNSPLHF.

This chain links TRBV7-3 with TRBJ1-1; 8 bases line up with TRBD1. The CDR3 runs 14 residues. Germline CDR1 is SGHTA and CDR2 is FQGTGA. The V gene end was trimmed by 2 bases and the J gene end by 1 base; junction bases not matched to a gene: 0. The CDR3: CASSLGTGNTEAFF. Here the CDR3 DNA reads TGTGCCAGCAGCTTAGGGACAGGGAACACTGAAGCTTTCTTT.

The chain carries TRBV9 and TRBJ2-7; maybe TRBD2 (6 bases). The CDR3 has 13 residues. V lost 3 bases, J lost 5 bases, and 12 bases lay in between. In germline, CDR1 is SGDLS, CDR2 YYNGEE. The CDR3 sequence: CASSGGRFNEQYF. CDR3 DNA sequence: TGTGCCAGCAGCGGGGGGAGGTTCAACGAGCAGTACTTC. Variable domain in full (rest from reference TRBV9 and TRBJ2-7): DSGVTQTPKHLITATGQRVTLRCSPRSGDLSVYWYQQSLDQGLQFLIQYYNGEERAKGNILERFSAQQFPDLHSELNLSSLELGDSALYFCASSGGRFNEQYFGPGTRLTVT.

The rearrangement joins TRBV29-1 to TRBJ1-4; the D gene is possibly TRBD1 (6 bases). The CDR3 totals 18 residues. With 1 base removed from V and 7 bases from J, the gap between germline ends came to 25 bases. The germline gives CDR1 SQVTM, CDR2 ANQGSEA. In nucleotides, the CDR3 is TGCAGCGTTGAAGCTCGGGTGGGTTTGGGGGGGCGGATTGAAAAACTGTTTTTT. It is translated as CSVEARVGLGGRIEKLFF.

This clone was counted once. The chain links TRBV6-1 to TRBJ1-2; D not resolved. The V end was cut by 8 bases, the J end by 2 bases, with 12 bases between. The CDR3 extends over 13 amino acids. Germline values: CDR1 MNHNS, CDR2 SASEGT. The CDR3 protein is CASGYGGNYGYTF. As DNA, the CDR3 is TGTGCCAGCGGTTATGGAGGGAACTATGGCTACACCTTC.

The J gene is TRBJ2-7, the V gene TRBV6-1, with a possible D match to TRBD1 (7 bases). Between the trimmed V and J ends, which lost 2 bases and 5 bases, there was a span of 22 bases. The germline CDR1 and CDR2 sequences are MNHNS and SASEGT. The CDR3 loop spans 17 amino acids. CDR3 sequence: CASSEWRGRGPRNEQYF. The CDR3 nucleotides read TGTGCCAGCAGTGAATGGAGGGGGCGGGGCCCCAGGAACGAGCAGTACTTC.

The table lists this clone with a count of one. This sequence joins TRBV13 and TRBJ2-1; 13 nucleotides agree with TRBD2. Germline V gene data show CDR1 as PRHDT and CDR2 as FYEKMQ (reference sequence). Trimming cost V 0 bases and J 14 bases; bases outside gene matches: 1. The CDR3 is made up of 13 amino acids. Here the CDR3 DNA reads TGTGCCAGCAGCTTAGGCGGGACTAGCGGGGAGTTCTTC. Protein sequence: CASSLGGTSGEFF.

The rearrangement links TRBV6-4 to TRBJ1-1; 9 bases are shared with TRBD1. The trim removed 6 bases at V and 7 bases at J, leaving 3 bases unmatched. Germline CDR1 and CDR2: MRHNA and SNTAGT. The CDR3 is made up of 12 amino acids. CDR3: CASRAGQGEAFF. The DNA for the CDR3 is TGTGCCAGCAGAGCGGGACAGGGTGAAGCTTTCTTT.

The chain uses TRBV19 and TRBJ2-3; D is possibly TRBD2 (5 bases). CDR1 is LNHDA and CDR2 is SQIVND in the germline V gene (reference sequence). CDR3 length equals 16 residues. V gave up 2 bases and J gave up 4 bases, with 16 bases separating them. In nucleotides, the CDR3 is TGTGCCAGTAGTATAAATCTGCGCACTAGAGCAGATACGCAGTATTTT. This sequence encodes CASSINLRTRADTQYF.

The chain recombines TRBV19 with TRBJ2-1; no reliable D call. This CDR3 region has 12 residues. Between the trimmed V and J ends, which lost 2 bases and 5 bases, there was a span of 4 bases. The germline V gene encodes CDR1 LNHDA and CDR2 SQIVND (reference sequence). The CDR3, as DNA: TGTGCCAGTAGTATACAGGACAATGAGCAGTTCTTC. It translates to CASSIQDNEQFF.

This rearrangement joins TRBV19 to TRBJ1-2; unclear D gene. From germline, CDR1 is LNHDA and CDR2 SQIVND (reference sequence). The CDR3 totals 13 residues. V lost 3 bases and J lost 6, with 11 bases in between. CDR3 in DNA: TGTGCCAGTAGTATCGGACCGCTCGATGGCTACACCTTC. Protein product: CASSIGPLDGYTF.

This chain connects TRBV19 to TRBJ2-7; 7 bases fit TRBD2. CDR1 is LNHDA, CDR2 SQIVND, per germline (reference sequence). The ends lost 5 bases at V and 7 bases at J; junction bases unmatched: 14. The length of the CDR3 is 15 residues. CDR3 in amino acids: CASSAPSGLGSEQYF. DNA for the CDR3: TGTGCCAGTAGTGCCCCTAGCGGCCTCGGGAGTGAGCAGTACTTC.

This chain joins TRBV27 and TRBJ2-7; D is unclear. Germline values: CDR1 MNHEY, CDR2 SMNVEV (reference sequence). The CDR3 loop spans 16 amino acids. The V gene lost 0 bases and the J gene lost 2 bases, with 14 bases spanning the gap. The chain's CDR3 is CASSLSIYGQTYEQYF. Here the CDR3 DNA reads TGTGCCAGCAGTTTATCGATTTACGGGCAGACCTACGAGCAGTACTTC.

The rearrangement links TRBV4-1 to TRBJ1-2; D not resolved. Germline V lookup: CDR1 MGHRA, CDR2 YSYEKL. The length of the CDR3 is 15 residues. Trimming took 0 bases from V and 2 from J, leaving 10 bases between them. The CDR3 sequence is CASSQDQEQNYGYTF. DNA of the CDR3: TGCGCCAGCAGCCAAGATCAAGAACAGAACTATGGCTACACCTTC.

The chain employs TRBV7-9 and TRBJ2-7; 7 nucleotides line up with TRBD1. Trimming at V came to 5 bases and at J to 5 bases, leaving 12 bases not matched to a gene. The V gene's germline CDR1 is SEHNR and CDR2 FQNEAQ (reference sequence). CDR3 length: 15 residues. The chain's CDR3 is CASSAARQGKNEQYF. The CDR3 DNA sequence: TGTGCCAGCAGCGCAGCCCGACAGGGCAAAAACGAGCAGTACTTC.

The CDR3 nucleotides read TGTGCCAGCACCCTCGGGGCAGGGATCGGTGAGCAGTTCTTC. It encodes CASTLGAGIGEQFF. The genes are TRBV7-9 and TRBJ2-1; D may match TRBD1 or TRBD2 (5 bases each). This CDR3 spans 14 amino acids. The V gene lost 7 bases and the J gene lost 9 bases, with 19 bases spanning the gap. CDR1 is SEHNR and CDR2 is FQNEAQ in the germline V gene (reference sequence).

This chain links TRBV29-1 with TRBJ2-2; no clear D gene. The ends were cut back, 7 bases at V and 1 base at J, with 13 bases in the middle. There are 14 residues in the CDR3. Germline CDR1 is SQVTM and CDR2 is ANQGSEA. The CDR3 nucleotides are TGCAGCGAGAACGGTTCACTGAACACCGGGGAGCTGTTTTTT. Amino acid sequence: CSENGSLNTGELFF.